This TCR beta chain was sequenced in a study of T cell changes during pregnancy in multiple sclerosis. The protocol was immunoSEQ multiplex PCR, while the TCRdb copy is restricted to in-frame clones and leaves out a portion. The table records 50,000 to 75,000 clones, about nine tenths of them present only once. Germline V CDR1 and CDR2: SGHAT, FQDESV (reference sequence). V was pared by 8 bases and J by 4 bases, with 17 bases between. The CDR3 consists of 15 residues. The sequence came from a female donor in good health, enrolled as a control in a pregnancy study. Sequenced here: peripheral blood, sampled after pregnancy. The rearrangement links TRBV11-1 to TRBJ2-2; weak D call: TRBD1 (6 bases). CDR3 sequence: CASSLAGAGTGELFF. In DNA form, the CDR3 reads TGTGCCAGCTCTTTGGCAGGGGCCGGCACCGGGGAGCTGTTTTTT.